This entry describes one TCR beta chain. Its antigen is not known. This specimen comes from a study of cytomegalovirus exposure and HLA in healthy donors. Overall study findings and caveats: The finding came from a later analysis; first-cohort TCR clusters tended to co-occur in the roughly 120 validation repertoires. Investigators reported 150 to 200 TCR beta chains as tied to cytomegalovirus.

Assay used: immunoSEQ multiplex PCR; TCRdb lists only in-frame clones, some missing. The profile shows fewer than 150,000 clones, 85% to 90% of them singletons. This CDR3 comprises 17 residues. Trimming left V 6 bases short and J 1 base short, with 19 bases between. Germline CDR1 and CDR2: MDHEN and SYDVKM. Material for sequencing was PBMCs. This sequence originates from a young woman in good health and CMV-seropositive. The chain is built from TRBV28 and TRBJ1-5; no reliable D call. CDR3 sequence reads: CASRSEGLADSNQPQHF. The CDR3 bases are TGTGCCAGCAGAAGTGAGGGATTGGCGGACAGCAATCAGCCCCAGCATTTT.